The 13 T cell receptor beta chains presented below share a single source sample, sequenced in a study of shared clonotypes between healthy human individuals. Assay: immunoSEQ multiplex PCR; the TCRdb copy retains only in-frame clones and omits some. The profile covers around 940,000 clones, with about 80% appearing a single time and approximately 1.5% taken by the ten largest. The sample consisted of memory CD4+ T cells sorted from blood. The subset denotes: CD45RA-negative fraction. These receptors were collected from a man between 18 and 29 years old in good health.

Of note for this clone: This same CDR3 is encoded by further DNA sequences in the sample. This chain uses TRBV5-5 with TRBJ1-5; D is unresolved. The CDR3 extends over 13 amino acids. CDR1 and CDR2 from the germline V gene are SGHKS and YYEKEE (reference sequence). The germline V and J ends were trimmed by 1 base and 6 bases, with 8 bases remaining between them. In DNA form, the CDR3 reads TGTGCCAGCAGCTTGAGGGAACGTCAGCCCCAGCATTTT. As protein: CASSLRERQPQHF.

V gene TRBV30 combines with J gene TRBJ1-5, with D perhaps TRBD1 (6 bases). CDR1 and CDR2 (germline): GTSNPN, SVGIG (reference sequence). CDR3 length: 16 amino acids. Trimming stripped 2 bases from V and 7 bases from J, with 21 bases between. The CDR3 is CAWSPTVSGARQPQHF. In DNA, the CDR3 is TGTGCCTGGAGTCCGACCGTCTCAGGGGCGAGACAGCCCCAGCATTTT.

The V gene is TRBV2, the J gene TRBJ2-1; 11 bases are a match to TRBD2. The CDR3 consists of 14 residues. Germline V gives CDR1 SNHLY, CDR2 FYNNEI. J gave up 7 bases and V 4 bases, and 3 bases lay outside the gene matches. The CDR3 coding sequence is TGTGCCAGCAGTGGACTAGCGGGACGGAATGAGCAGTTCTTC. As protein: CASSGLAGRNEQFF.

Here the CDR3 reads CASRSKVLPWTDFYEQYF. DNA for the CDR3: TGCGCCAGTCGCAGCAAGGTTCTTCCTTGGACAGATTTTTACGAGCAGTACTTC. V and J are TRBV23-1 and TRBJ2-7, with D maybe TRBD1 (6 bases). TRBV23-1 falls under the ORF class, with uncertain function. V was clipped by 9 bases and J by 4 bases, with 31 bases between them. The CDR3 contains 18 residues.

The V call is TRBV6-6, the J call TRBJ2-3, with D possibly matching TRBD2 (5 bases). Germline V gives CDR1 MNHNY, CDR2 SVGAGI (reference sequence). Trimming pared 5 bases from V and 1 base from J, leaving 13 bases between. This CDR3 spans 15 amino acids. In DNA form, the CDR3 reads TGTGCCAGCAGTGAGACGGGGTTACGCACAGATACGCAGTATTTT. It encodes CASSETGLRTDTQYF.

The chain couples TRBV7-2 to TRBJ2-7; no firm D call. The germline gives CDR1 SGHTA, CDR2 FQGNSA. The CDR3 totals 14 residues. V lost 6 bases and J lost 0, with 12 bases in between. The CDR3 loop is CASRSAASSYEQYF. For the CDR3, the DNA is TGTGCCAGCAGGTCGGCCGCGAGCTCCTACGAGCAGTACTTC.

The chain combines TRBV30 with TRBJ1-5; unclear D gene. Between the trimmed V and J ends, which lost 5 bases and 7 bases, there was a span of 15 bases. Germline-derived CDR1 and CDR2 are GTSNPN and SVGIG (reference sequence). CDR3 length equals 13 residues. The CDR3 coding sequence is TGTGCCTGGGGTCCGGCTTTGGGACAGCCCCAGCATTTT. Its translation is CAWGPALGQPQHF.

The rearrangement links TRBV10-2 to TRBJ2-1; D is unresolved. CDR1 is WSHSY and CDR2 is SAAADI in the germline V gene. V was cut by 8 bases and J by 7 bases, with 15 bases left in between. The CDR3 contains 13 residues. CDR3 amino acids: CASRRTELNEQFF. The CDR3 DNA reads TGCGCCAGCCGTCGGACCGAACTAAATGAGCAGTTCTTC.

The V call is TRBV29-1, the J call TRBJ2-7; 7 bases agree with TRBD1. CDR1 SQVTM and CDR2 ANQGSEA come from the germline V gene. The CDR3 is 12 residues long. V lost 5 bases, J lost 4 bases, and 5 bases stayed unmatched. Written as DNA, the CDR3 is TGCAGCGTTTACACAGGGGATTACGAGCAGTACTTC. It encodes CSVYTGDYEQYF.

The J gene is TRBJ1-4, the V gene TRBV5-4; TRBD1 matches 7 bases. Germline assignment: CDR1 SGHNT and CDR2 YYREEE (reference sequence). With 4 bases clipped from V and 8 bases from J, the junction kept 5 bases outside the gene matches. CDR3 size: 13 residues. CDR3 loop: CASSTGQVEKLFF. The CDR3 nucleotides read TGTGCCAGCAGCACAGGACAGGTCGAAAAACTGTTTTTT. The entire variable domain, with the rest obtained from reference TRBV5-4 and TRBJ1-4, is as follows: ETGVTQSPTHLIKTRGQQVTLRCSSQSGHNTVSWYQQALGQGPQFIFQYYREEENGRGNFPPRFSGLQFPNYSSELNVNALELDDSALYLCASSTGQVEKLFFGSGTQLSVL.

The V gene is TRBV28, the J gene TRBJ1-6; D not certain. Germline V gene sequence: CDR1 MDHEN, CDR2 SYDVKM. The length of the CDR3 is 13 residues. V was shortened by 6 bases and J by 10 bases, with 13 bases between the two germline ends. The DNA for the CDR3 is TGTGCCAGCAGGGAGACGGTGGAGTCACCCCTCCACTTT. This codes for CASRETVESPLHF.

The table lists this clone with a few counts. The chain uses TRBV5-6 and TRBJ2-2; tentatively, D is TRBD2 (5 bases). Germline assignment: CDR1 SGHDT and CDR2 YYEEEE. V was trimmed by 2 bases and J by 7 bases, leaving 21 bases between them. The CDR3 has 17 residues. CDR3 loop: CASSLEITSLRVGELFF. DNA for the CDR3: TGTGCCAGCAGCTTAGAAATCACTTCCCTGAGGGTCGGGGAGCTGTTTTTT.

The rearrangement joins TRBV5-1 to TRBJ1-2, with TRBD1 matching 12 bases. CDR1 and CDR2 (germline): SGHRS, YFSETQ. J was trimmed by 7 bases and V by 6 bases; bases with no gene match: 7. The CDR3 consists of 14 residues. The DNA of the CDR3 is TGCGCCAGCAAACCGGGACAGGGGGCGGGTGGCTACACCTTC. Translated, it gives CASKPGQGAGGYTF.